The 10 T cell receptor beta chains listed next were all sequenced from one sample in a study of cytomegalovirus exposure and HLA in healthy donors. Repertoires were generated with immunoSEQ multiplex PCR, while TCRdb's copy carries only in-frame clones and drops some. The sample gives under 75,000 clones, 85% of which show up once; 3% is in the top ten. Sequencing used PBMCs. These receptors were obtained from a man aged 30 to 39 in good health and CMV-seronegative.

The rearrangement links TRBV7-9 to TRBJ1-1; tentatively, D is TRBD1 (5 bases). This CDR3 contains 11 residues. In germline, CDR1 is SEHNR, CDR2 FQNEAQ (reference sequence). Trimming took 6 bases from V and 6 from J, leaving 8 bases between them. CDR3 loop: CASRVRAEAFF. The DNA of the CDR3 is TGTGCCAGCAGGGTCAGGGCTGAAGCTTTCTTT.

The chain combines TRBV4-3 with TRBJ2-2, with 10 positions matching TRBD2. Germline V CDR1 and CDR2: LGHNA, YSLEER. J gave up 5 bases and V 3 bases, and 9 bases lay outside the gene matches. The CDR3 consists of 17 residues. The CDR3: CASSQGPSGGSTGELFF. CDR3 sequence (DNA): TGCGCCAGCAGCCAGGGACCTAGCGGGGGTTCGACCGGGGAGCTGTTTTTT.

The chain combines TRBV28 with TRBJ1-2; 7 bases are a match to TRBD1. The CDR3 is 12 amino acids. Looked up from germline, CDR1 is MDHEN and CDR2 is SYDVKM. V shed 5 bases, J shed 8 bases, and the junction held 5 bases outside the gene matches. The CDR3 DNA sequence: TGTGCCAGCAGTGACAGGGTTTACGGCTACACCTTC. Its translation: CASSDRVYGYTF.

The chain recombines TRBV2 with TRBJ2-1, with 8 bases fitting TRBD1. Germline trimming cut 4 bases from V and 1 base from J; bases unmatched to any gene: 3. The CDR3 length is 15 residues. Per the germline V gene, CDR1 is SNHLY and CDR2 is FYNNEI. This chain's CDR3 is CASSARDRSYNEQFF. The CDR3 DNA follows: TGTGCCAGCAGTGCCCGGGACAGGTCCTACAATGAGCAGTTCTTC. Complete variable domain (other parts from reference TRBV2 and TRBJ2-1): EPEVTQTPSHQVTQMGQEVILRCVPISNHLYFYWYRQILGQKVEFLVSFYNNEISEKSEIFDDQFSVERPDGSNFTLKIRSTKLEDSAMYFCASSARDRSYNEQFFGPGTRLTVL.

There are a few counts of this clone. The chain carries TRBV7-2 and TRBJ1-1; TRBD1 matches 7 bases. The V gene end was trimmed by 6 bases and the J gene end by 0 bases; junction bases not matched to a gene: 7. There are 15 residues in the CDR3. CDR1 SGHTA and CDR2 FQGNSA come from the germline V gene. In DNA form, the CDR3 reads TGTGCCAGCAGATTACAGGGGACCATGAACACTGAAGCTTTCTTT. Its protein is CASRLQGTMNTEAFF.

CDR3 protein: CASSSGGGQPQHF. CDR3 nucleotide sequence: TGTGCCAGCAGTTCAGGGGGAGGTCAGCCCCAGCATTTT. This sequence joins TRBV5-6 and TRBJ1-5; 7 bases map to TRBD1. Germline assignment: CDR1 SGHDT and CDR2 YYEEEE. The V segment lost 5 bases and the J segment 6 bases; nucleotides outside the gene matches: 5. The CDR3 runs 13 residues. Looking up the rest from reference TRBV5-6 and TRBJ1-5 gives the full variable domain: DAGVTQSPTHLIKTRGQQVTLRCSPKSGHDTVSWYQQALGQGPQFIFQYYEEEERQRGNFPDRFSGHQFPNYSSELNVNALLLGDSALYLCASSSGGGQPQHFGDGTRLSIL.

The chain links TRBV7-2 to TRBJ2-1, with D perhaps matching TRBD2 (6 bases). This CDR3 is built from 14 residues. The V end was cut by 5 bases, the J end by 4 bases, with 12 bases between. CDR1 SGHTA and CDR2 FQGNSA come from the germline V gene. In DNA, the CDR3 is TGTGCCAGCAGCCCGACCGCGGGGTACAATGAGCAGTTCTTC. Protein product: CASSPTAGYNEQFF.

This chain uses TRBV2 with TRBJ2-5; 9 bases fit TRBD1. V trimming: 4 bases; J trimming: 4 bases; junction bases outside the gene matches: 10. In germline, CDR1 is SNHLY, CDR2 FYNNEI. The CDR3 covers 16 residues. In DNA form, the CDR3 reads TGTGCCAGCAGTGGAGGGGGACAGGGTTCCGTAGAGACCCAGTACTTC. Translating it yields CASSGGGQGSVETQYF. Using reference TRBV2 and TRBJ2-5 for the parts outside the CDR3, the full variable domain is EPEVTQTPSHQVTQMGQEVILRCVPISNHLYFYWYRQILGQKVEFLVSFYNNEISEKSEIFDDQFSVERPDGSNFTLKIRSTKLEDSAMYFCASSGGGQGSVETQYFGPGTRLLVL.

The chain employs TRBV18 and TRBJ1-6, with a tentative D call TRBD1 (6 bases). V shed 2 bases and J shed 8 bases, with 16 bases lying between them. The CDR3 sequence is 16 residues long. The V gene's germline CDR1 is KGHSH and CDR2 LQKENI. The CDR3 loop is CASSPRDKARHSPLHF. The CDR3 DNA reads TGTGCCAGCTCACCAAGGGACAAGGCTCGGCATTCACCCCTCCACTTT.

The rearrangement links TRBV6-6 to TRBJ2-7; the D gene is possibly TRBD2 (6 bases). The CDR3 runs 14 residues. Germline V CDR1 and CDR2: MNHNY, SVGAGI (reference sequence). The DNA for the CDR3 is TGTGCCAGCAGTCGCTTCCTACAGGAGGGTTTTGGAGACGTC. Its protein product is CASSRFLQEGFGDV.